The text below deals with one T cell receptor beta chain. Which antigen it targets is not known. No qualities accompany the bases; no much larger clone lies one base away. This entry belongs to a study of regulatory T cells in long-lasting Graves disease (dated by TCRdb to the early 2020s). Regarding the research as a whole: In the newly diagnosed Graves' disease group, patients had been taking antithyroid drugs for less than 3 months. The study was registered as a clinical trial and conducted in China. TCR sequencing covered 13 persistent and some 20 newly diagnosed Graves' disease patients, about 35 samples in total. This study used TCR sequencing and RNA sequencing of peripheral blood to compare persistent Graves' disease patients against newly diagnosed Graves' disease patients.

The time point label here, explained by the study, means: newly diagnosed GD, antithyroid drugs for less than 3 months. RNA was extracted from PBMCs in TRIzol for both TCR sequencing and RNA sequencing. The diagnosis of Graves' disease followed American Thyroid Association guidelines. Patients for the study were recruited at an endocrinology department in Xi'an, China. Each patient gave 7.5 to 10 milliliters of peripheral blood, collected in an EDTA anticoagulant tube. Ficoll Paque Plus density gradient separation was used to isolate PBMCs, and no further T cell sorting was performed. An Agilent 2100 Bioanalyzer and agarose gel were used to check RNA quality, and a NanoDrop 2000 was used to measure RNA concentration. General study outcomes and caveats: Persistent disease showed preferential use of TRBV28, TRBJ1-2 and TRBJ2-5, whereas newly diagnosed disease favored TRBV20-1 and TRBJ2-1. Lower TCR Shannon entropy and fewer highly expanded clones were observed in persistent Graves' disease patients than in newly diagnosed patients, which suggested clonal expansion. The study examined only peripheral blood because the primary lesion, thyroid tissue, could not be accessed. Sequencing and analysis were restricted to the TCR beta chain. Patients with persistent disease shared more public clonotypes (approximately 2,500) than newly diagnosed patients did (approximately 970). As a limitation, the authors acknowledged that the small sample size may reduce accuracy.

The CDR3 contains 15 residues, cysteine and phenylalanine counted. Only the CDR3 DNA is retained, 45 bases long and in frame from the first base. The V and J ends are trimmed by 4 bases and 2 bases, leaving 15 bases between them. CDR1 and CDR2 were assigned from the germline V gene as SQVTM and ANQGSEA. Library preparation used multiplex PCR. For sequencing, an Illumina HiSeq 4000 was employed. CDR3 regions were amplified by Arm-PCR with iRepertoire HTBI primers to construct TCR beta libraries. Before sequencing, the PCR products underwent gel purification. In the source study's methods: Gene usage analysis of CDR3 amino acid clonotypes relied on the roughly 58 TRBV and 13 to 15 TRBJ segments identified across samples. COPE and FqMerger were used to merge filtered high-quality paired reads into contigs. BLAST was used to align contigs to IMGT TRBV, TRBD and TRBJ reference genes, with CDR3 defined following IMGT. Any clonotype with a frequency above 0.1% was counted as a highly expanded clone. Repertoire diversity was measured by Shannon entropy, and V-J evenness by the Gini coefficient. Clonotypes shared by more than one individual were considered public. TCRdb ran its own pipeline on the public reads, namely fastp trimming at Q25 and MiXCR clone calling, and kept in-frame beta chains. Merged by CDR3 protein, the rows form single entries marked with the most common genes and DNA. These V and J calls derive from TCRdb rather than the authors' analysis. This sample holds around 450,000 distinct CDR3 sequences; more than 12% were observed only once. The ten biggest clones cover around 17% of the sample.

These data were likewise used in another study, on T cells in Graves' hyperthyroidism and ophthalmopathy. The second study reports: Stable Graves' hyperthyroidism was defined as no progression to ophthalmopathy during 18 months of follow-up. Hyperthyroidism patients were newly diagnosed, had a disease duration of under 2 months, and were aged 18 to 65 years. Any patient with an uncontrolled infection, another autoimmune disease, pregnancy or lactation was excluded. Diagnoses were established on the basis of clinical symptoms, serum thyroxine and TRAb, thyroid ultrasound, and orbital computed tomography. The first round of RT-PCR for the TCR CDR3 was performed with the HTBI primer set and the Qiagen OneStep RT-PCR kit. Blood samples also contained most of the expanded thyroid clonotypes (frequency above 0.001), which suggests that blood repertoires may reflect thyroid immune responses. In cross-validation, a model built on a 13 V-J signature told ophthalmopathy apart from stable hyperthyroidism with under 90% sensitivity and around 84% specificity, and in testing the same model reached 80%/75%. In validation, the model predicted progression to ophthalmopathy with over 60% sensitivity and around 72% specificity, a median of 6.5 months before onset. TCR V-J signatures able to tell the groups apart were searched for in a discovery cohort of around 95 patients, of whom roughly 42 had Graves' ophthalmopathy and roughly 59 had stable Graves' hyperthyroidism. Prospective prediction of ophthalmopathy was tested in an independent validation cohort of 18 to 20 hyperthyroidism patients and roughly 16 patients who later progressed to ophthalmopathy. The approximately 98 discovery patients were randomly divided into training and test sets at a 7:3 ratio. In six Graves' hyperthyroidism patients, the study also compared T-cell repertoires from thyroid tissue with T-cell repertoires from blood. Once sampling was done, hyperthyroidism patients were given methimazole at a starting dose of 30 mg daily, whereas ophthalmopathy patients were given high-dose intravenous methylprednisolone. A second multiplex PCR round built the libraries, followed by size selection and purification. The libraries were sequenced on an Illumina HiSeq2000 using paired-end 100 bp reads. SOAPnuke was used to process the raw data, removing reads that contained adapters or uncalled bases, had a mean Phred below 15, or lacked an exact match to the constant primer or identifier. High-quality paired reads were merged using COPE v1.2.5, and each unique nucleotide sequence was defined as a clonotype. Clonotypes were aligned to IMGT TRBV, TRBD and TRBJ reference segments using MiTCR v1.1. The analysis was restricted to V-J combinations with a frequency above 0.0001, which together covered about 99% of the repertoires. A TCS score was defined as the ratio between F50 (clonal expansion) and ExV (chaos), using BLOSUM62-based TCRdist between CDR3 peptides within each V-J. Welch's t-statistics and random forest reduced 514 V-J features to 10 to 15, which were used in a naive Bayes classifier (R e1071). No statistical method was used to fix the sample size in advance, and group allocation was not hidden from the investigators. TCR Vbeta CDR3 sequencing of 130 to 150 peripheral blood samples (over 40 ophthalmopathy, 75 to 80 hyperthyroidism and around 17 progressor patients) is reported in the paper.

This sequence originates from a woman between 25 and 40 years old with Graves disease. Donor details come from another sample of the same person, matched by shared clones. This material consisted of peripheral blood mononuclear cells (PBMCs), taken at new diagnosis, from a patient treated with antithyroid drugs. The chain is assembled from TRBV29-1 and TRBJ1-5; a weak D assignment points to TRBD1 (6 bases agree). The sequence in DNA is TGCAGCGTTGTACTGGGACAATCGGGCAATCAGCCCCAGCATTTT. Its translation is CSVVLGQSGNQPQHF.